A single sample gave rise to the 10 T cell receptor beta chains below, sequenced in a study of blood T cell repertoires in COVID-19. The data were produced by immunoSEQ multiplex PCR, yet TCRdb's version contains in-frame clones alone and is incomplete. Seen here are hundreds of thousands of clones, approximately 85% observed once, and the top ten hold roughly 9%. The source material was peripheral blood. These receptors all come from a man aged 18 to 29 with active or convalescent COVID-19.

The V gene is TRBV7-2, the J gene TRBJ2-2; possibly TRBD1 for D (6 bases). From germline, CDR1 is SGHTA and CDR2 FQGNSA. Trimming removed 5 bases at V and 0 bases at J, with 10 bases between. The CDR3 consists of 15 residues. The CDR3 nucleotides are TGTGCCAGCAGCGATACAGGGTCGAACACCGGGGAGCTGTTTTTT. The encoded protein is CASSDTGSNTGELFF.

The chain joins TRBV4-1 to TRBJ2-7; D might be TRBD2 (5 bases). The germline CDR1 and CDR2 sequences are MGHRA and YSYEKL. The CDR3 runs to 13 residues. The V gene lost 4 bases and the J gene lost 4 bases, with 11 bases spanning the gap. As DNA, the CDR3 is TGCGCCAGCAGCCCCCGCGAGGGTTACGAGCAGTACTTC. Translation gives CASSPREGYEQYF.

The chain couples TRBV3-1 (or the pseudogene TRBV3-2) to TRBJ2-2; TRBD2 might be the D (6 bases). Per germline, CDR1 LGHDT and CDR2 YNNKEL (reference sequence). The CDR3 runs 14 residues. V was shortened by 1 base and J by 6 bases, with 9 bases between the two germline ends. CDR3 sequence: CASSQGERAGELFF. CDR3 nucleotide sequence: TGTGCCAGCAGCCAAGGGGAGCGGGCCGGGGAGCTGTTTTTT.

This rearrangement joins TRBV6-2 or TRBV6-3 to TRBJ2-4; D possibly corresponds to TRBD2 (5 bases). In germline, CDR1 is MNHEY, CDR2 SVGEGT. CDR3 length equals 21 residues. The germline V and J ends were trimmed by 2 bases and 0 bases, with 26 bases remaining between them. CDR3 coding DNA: TGTGCCAGCAGTTACCCTCTCCAAGGGCGGGTGATACTACTAGCCAAAAACATTCAGTACTTC. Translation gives CASSYPLQGRVILLAKNIQYF.

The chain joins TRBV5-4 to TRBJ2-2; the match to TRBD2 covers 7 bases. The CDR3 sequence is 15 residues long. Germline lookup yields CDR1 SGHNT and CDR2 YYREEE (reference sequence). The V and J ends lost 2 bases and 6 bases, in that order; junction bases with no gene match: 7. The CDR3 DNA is TGTGCCAGCAGCTTCGCTAGCGGACTTGCCGGGGAGCTGTTTTTT. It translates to CASSFASGLAGELFF.

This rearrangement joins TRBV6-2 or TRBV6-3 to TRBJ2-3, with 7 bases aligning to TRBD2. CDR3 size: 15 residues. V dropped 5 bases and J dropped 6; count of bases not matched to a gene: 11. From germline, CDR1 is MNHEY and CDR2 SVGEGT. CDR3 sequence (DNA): TGTGCCAGCAGTGGGAGCGGCGGGGGTGAGGATACGCAGTATTTT. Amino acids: CASSGSGGGEDTQYF.

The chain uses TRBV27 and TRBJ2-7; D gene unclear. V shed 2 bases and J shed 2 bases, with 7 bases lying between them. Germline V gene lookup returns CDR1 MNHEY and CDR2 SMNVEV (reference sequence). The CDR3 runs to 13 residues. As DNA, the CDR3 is TGTGCCAGCAGTTTAGGCAGAACCTACGAGCAGTACTTC. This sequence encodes CASSLGRTYEQYF.

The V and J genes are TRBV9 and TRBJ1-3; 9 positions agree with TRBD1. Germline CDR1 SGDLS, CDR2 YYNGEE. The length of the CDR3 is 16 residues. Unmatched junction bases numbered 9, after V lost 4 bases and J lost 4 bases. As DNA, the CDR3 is TGTGCCAGCAGCCAATACACAGGGGGCTCGGGAAACACCATATATTTT. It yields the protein CASSQYTGGSGNTIYF. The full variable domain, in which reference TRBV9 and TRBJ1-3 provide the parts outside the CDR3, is DSGVTQTPKHLITATGQRVTLRCSPRSGDLSVYWYQQSLDQGLQFLIQYYNGEERAKGNILERFSAQQFPDLHSELNLSSLELGDSALYFCASSQYTGGSGNTIYFGEGSWLTVV.

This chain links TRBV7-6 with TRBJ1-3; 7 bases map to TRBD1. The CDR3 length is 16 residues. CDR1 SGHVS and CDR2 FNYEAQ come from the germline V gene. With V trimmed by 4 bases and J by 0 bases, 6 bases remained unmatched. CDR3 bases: TGTGCCAGCAGCTGGCAGGGGGGACTCTCTGGAAACACCATATATTTT. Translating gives CASSWQGGLSGNTIYF. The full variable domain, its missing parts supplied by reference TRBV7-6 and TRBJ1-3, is GAGVSQSPRYKVTKRGQDVALRCDPISGHVSLYWYRQALGQGPEFLTYFNYEAQQDKSGLPNDRFSAERPEGSISTLTIQRTEQRDSAMYRCASSWQGGLSGNTIYFGEGSWLTVV.

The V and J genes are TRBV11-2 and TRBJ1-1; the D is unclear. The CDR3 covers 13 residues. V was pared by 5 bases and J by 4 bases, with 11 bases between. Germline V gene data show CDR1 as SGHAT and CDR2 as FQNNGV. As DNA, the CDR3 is TGTGCCAGCAGCGGAGGTCTGGGCACTGAAGCTTTCTTT. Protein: CASSGGLGTEAFF.